This TCR beta chain stems from a study of response to subunit inactivated influenza vaccine. The study's findings and limits: After each seasonal influenza vaccination, few new T cells are recruited, the authors suggested.

MiXCR, run by TCRdb on the RT-PCR reads, gives a single entry per CDR3 protein. Of around 530,000 distinct CDR3 sequences listed, 16% are singletons. CDR1 and CDR2 from the germline V gene are DFQATT and SNEGSKA (reference sequence). The CDR3 covers 15 residues. V was shortened by 6 bases and J by 0 bases, with 14 bases between the two germline ends. This clonotype was recorded many times. The antigen remains unidentified. The clonotype comes from a man aged 45-69 years who received an inactivated influenza vaccine. The specimen comprised CD4+ T cells sorted from PBMCs, sampled roughly 24 months after vaccination. The rearrangement joins TRBV20-1 to TRBJ1-4; D is ambiguous. CDR3 bases: TGCAGTGCCGCGAGAGTCGGGGCAACTAATGAAAAACTGTTTTTT. Its protein product is CSAARVGATNEKLFF.